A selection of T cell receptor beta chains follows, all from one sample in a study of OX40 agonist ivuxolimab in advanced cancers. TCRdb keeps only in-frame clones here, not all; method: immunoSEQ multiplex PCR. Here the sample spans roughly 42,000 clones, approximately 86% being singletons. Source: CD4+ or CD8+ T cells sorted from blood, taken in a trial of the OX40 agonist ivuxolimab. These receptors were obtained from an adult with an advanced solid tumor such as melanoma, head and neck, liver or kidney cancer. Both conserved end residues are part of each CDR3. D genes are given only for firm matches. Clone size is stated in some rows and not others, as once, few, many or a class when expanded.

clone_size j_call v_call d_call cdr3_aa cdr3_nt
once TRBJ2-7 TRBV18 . CASSPGTLYEQYF TGTGCCAGCTCACCAGGGACACTGTACGAGCAGTACTTC
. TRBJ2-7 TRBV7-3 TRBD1 CASSLTGTGSEQYF TGTGCCAGCAGCCTAACCGGGACAGGGAGCGAGCAGTACTTC
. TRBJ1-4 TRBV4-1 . CASSYRGGSPNEKLFF TGCGCCAGCAGCTACCGGGGTGGGAGTCCTAATGAAAAACTGTTTTTT
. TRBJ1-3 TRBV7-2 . CASSSTTEMRGNTIYF TGTGCCAGCAGCTCGACGACAGAAATGAGGGGAAACACCATATATTTT
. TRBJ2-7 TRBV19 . CASSTRQVISYEQYF TGTGCCAGTAGTACAAGACAGGTAATCTCCTACGAGCAGTACTTC
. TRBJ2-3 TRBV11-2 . CASSWTSGQSDF TGTGCCAGCAGCTGGACCTCCGGACAGTCGGATTTT
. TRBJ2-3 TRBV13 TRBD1 CASSLGQGADTQYF TGTGCCAGCAGCCTGGGACAGGGGGCAGATACGCAGTATTTT
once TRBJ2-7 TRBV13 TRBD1 CASSPSGTGGIYEQYF TGTGCCAGCAGCCCCAGTGGGACAGGGGGCATTTACGAGCAGTACTTC
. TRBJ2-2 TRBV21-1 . CASRNRGNTGELFF TGTGCCAGCAGGAATCGTGGGAACACCGGGGAGCTGTTTTTT
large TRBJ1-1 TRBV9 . CASSPGANTEAFF TGTGCCAGCAGTCCTGGAGCGAACACTGAAGCTTTCTTT
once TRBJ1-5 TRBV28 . CATLIRVNYQPQHF TGTGCCACCCTCATCAGAGTTAATTATCAGCCCCAGCATTTT
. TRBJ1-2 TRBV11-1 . CASSLSPGRGYTF TGTGCCAGCAGCTTAAGCCCGGGAAGGGGCTACACCTTC
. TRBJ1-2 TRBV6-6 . CASSPQANGGYTF TGTGCCAGCAGCCCACAGGCAAACGGTGGCTACACCTTC
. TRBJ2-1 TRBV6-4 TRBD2 CASSDSGTSGGAMEQFF TGTGCCAGCAGTGACTCCGGGACTAGTGGGGGGGCGATGGAGCAGTTCTTC
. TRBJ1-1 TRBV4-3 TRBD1 CASSPGTAGSAEAFF TGCGCCAGCAGCCCCGGGACAGCTGGGAGCGCTGAAGCTTTCTTT
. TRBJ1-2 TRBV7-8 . CASSLALSNYGYTF TGTGCCAGCAGCTTAGCGCTATCTAACTATGGCTACACCTTC
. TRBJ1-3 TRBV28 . CASSLTGALLGGNTIYF TGTGCCAGCAGTTTGACGGGGGCTCTCTTGGGAGGAAACACCATATATTTT
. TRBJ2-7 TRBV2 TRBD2 CARGISGLAGYEQYF TGTGCCAGGGGGATTTCTGGACTAGCGGGCTACGAGCAGTACTTC
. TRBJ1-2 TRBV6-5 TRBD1 CASRTGGGPNYGYTF TGTGCCAGCAGGACAGGGGGGGGGCCTAACTATGGCTACACCTTC
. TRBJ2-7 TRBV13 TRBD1 CASTRDRTAPYEQYF TGTGCCAGCACCCGGGACAGAACAGCCCCCTACGAGCAGTACTTC
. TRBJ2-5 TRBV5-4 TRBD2 CASSSLAGGNQETQYF TGTGCCAGCAGCTCCTTAGCGGGGGGAAACCAAGAGACCCAGTACTTC
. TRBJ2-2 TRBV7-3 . CASSLGLNTGELFF TGTGCCAGCAGCTTAGGGCTGAACACCGGGGAGCTGTTTTTT
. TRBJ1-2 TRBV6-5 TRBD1 CASTRQGGYSYGYTF TGTGCCAGCACCAGACAGGGGGGCTACTCCTATGGCTACACCTTC
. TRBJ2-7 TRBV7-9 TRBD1 CASRGGQGSYEQYF TGTGCCAGCAGGGGAGGACAGGGTTCCTACGAGCAGTACTTC
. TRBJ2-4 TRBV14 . CASSIGGDWGIQYF TGTGCCAGCAGCATCGGAGGGGATTGGGGCATTCAGTACTTC
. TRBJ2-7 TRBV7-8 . CASSPGGTYEQYF TGTGCCAGCAGCCCCGGGGGCACCTACGAGCAGTACTTC
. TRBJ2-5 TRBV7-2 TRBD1 CASSFRSGGFLTQETQYF TGTGCCAGCAGCTTTAGGTCAGGGGGCTTTCTCACCCAAGAGACCCAGTACTTC
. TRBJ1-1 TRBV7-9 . CASSSRERTEAFF TGTGCCAGCAGCTCCAGGGAACGCACTGAAGCTTTCTTT
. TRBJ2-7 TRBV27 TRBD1 CASAPRDRGIYDSSVQYF TGTGCCAGCGCCCCACGGGACAGGGGGATCTACGATTCCTCCGTGCAGTACTTC
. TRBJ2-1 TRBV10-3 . CASLTNYNEQFF TGTGCCAGTTTGACAAACTACAATGAGCAGTTCTTC
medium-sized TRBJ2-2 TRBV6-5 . CASSQNTGELFF TGTGCCAGCAGTCAAAACACCGGGGAGCTGTTTTTT